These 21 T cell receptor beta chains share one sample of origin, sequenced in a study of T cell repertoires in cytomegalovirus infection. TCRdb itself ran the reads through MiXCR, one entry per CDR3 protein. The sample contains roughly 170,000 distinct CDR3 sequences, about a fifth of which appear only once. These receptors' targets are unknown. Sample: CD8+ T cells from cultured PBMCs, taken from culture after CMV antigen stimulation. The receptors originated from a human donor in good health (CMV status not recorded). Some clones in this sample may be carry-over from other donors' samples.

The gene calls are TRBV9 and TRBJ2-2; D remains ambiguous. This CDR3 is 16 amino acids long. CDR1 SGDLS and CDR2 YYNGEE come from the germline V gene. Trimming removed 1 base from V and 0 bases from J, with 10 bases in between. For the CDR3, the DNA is TGTGCCAGCAGCGTACCCAAGGACCCGAACACCGGGGAGCTGTTTTTT. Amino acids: CASSVPKDPNTGELFF.

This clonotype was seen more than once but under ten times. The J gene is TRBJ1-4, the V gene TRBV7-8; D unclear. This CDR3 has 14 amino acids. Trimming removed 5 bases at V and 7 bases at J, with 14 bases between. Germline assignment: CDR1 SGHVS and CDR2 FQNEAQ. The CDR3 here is CASSLRSSGEKLFF. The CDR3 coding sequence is TGTGCCAGCAGCCTCCGGTCATCTGGTGAAAAACTGTTTTTT.

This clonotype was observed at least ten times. The CDR3 protein is CASSLGLAGGLSLAKNIQYF. The CDR3 coding sequence is TGTGCCAGCAGCTTAGGACTAGCGGGGGGGCTTTCGCTAGCCAAAAACATTCAGTACTTC. The J gene is TRBJ2-4, the V gene TRBV7-2; the match to TRBD2 covers 14 bases. The CDR3 has 20 residues. J was trimmed by 0 bases and V by 1 base; bases with no gene match: 8. Germline loops: CDR1 SGHTA, CDR2 FQGNSA. Complete variable domain (other parts from reference TRBV7-2 and TRBJ2-4): GAGVSQSPSNKVTEKGKDVELRCDPISGHTALYWYRQSLGQGLEFLIYFQGNSAPDKSGLPSDRFSAERTGGSVSTLTIQRTQQEDSAVYLCASSLGLAGGLSLAKNIQYFGAGTRLSVL.

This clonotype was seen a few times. CDR3 sequence reads: CASSPSLLAGADTQYF. CDR3 sequence (DNA): TGTGCCAGCAGCCCGAGTCTACTAGCCGGTGCAGATACGCAGTATTTT. The chain combines TRBV7-3 with TRBJ2-3; perhaps TRBD2 as D (6 bases). V was clipped by 5 bases and J by 4 bases, with 19 bases between them. The V gene's germline CDR1 is SGHTA and CDR2 FQGTGA. The CDR3 runs 16 residues.

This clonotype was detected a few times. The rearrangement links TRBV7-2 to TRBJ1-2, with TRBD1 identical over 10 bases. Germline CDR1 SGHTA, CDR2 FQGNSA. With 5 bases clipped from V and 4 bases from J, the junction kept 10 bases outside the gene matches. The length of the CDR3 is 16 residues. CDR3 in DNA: TGTGCCAGCAGCCCCCTGGGGACAGGGGACACCTATGGCTACACCTTC. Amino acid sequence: CASSPLGTGDTYGYTF.

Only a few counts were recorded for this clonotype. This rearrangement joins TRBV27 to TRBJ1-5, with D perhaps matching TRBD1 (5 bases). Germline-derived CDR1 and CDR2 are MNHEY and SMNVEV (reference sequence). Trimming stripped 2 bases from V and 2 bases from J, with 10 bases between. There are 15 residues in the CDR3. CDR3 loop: CASSLRGEGNQPQHF. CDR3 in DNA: TGTGCCAGCAGTTTACGAGGGGAAGGCAATCAGCCCCAGCATTTT.

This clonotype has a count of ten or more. This chain's CDR3 is CASSQVGASRGDTQYF. The CDR3 DNA follows: TGCGCCAGCAGCCAAGTCGGGGCCTCCCGGGGGGATACGCAGTATTTT. The rearrangement uses TRBV4-1 and TRBJ2-3; possibly TRBD2 for D (6 bases). The CDR3 has 16 residues. The germline CDR1 and CDR2 sequences are MGHRA and YSYEKL. V was clipped by 1 base and J by 6 bases, with 17 bases between them.

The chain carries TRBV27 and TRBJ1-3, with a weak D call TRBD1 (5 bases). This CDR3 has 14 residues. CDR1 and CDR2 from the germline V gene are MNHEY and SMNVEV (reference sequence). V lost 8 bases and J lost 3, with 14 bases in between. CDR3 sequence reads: CASGRHGGGNTIYF. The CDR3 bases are TGTGCCAGCGGGCGTCATGGGGGTGGAAACACCATATATTTT.

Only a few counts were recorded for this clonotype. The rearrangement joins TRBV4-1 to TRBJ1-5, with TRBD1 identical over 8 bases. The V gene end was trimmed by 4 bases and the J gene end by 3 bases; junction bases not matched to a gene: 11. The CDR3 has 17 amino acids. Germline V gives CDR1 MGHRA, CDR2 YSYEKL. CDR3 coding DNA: TGCGCCAGCAGCCCCACCGGACAGGGCCTTGACAATCAGCCCCAGCATTTT. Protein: CASSPTGQGLDNQPQHF.

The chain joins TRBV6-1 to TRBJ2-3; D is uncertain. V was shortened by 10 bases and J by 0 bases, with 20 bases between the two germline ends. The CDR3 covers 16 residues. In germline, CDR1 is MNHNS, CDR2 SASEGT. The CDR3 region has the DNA TGTGCCACCATGGGCTATCCCGGGTGGAGCACAGATACGCAGTATTTT. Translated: CATMGYPGWSTDTQYF.

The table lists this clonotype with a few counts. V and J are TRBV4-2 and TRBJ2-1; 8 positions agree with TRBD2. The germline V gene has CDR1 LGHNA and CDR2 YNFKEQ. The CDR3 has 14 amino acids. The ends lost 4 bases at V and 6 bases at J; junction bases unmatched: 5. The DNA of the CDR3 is TGTGCCAGCAGCCCCGTAGCGGGGTTCAATGAGCAGTTCTTC. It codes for CASSPVAGFNEQFF.

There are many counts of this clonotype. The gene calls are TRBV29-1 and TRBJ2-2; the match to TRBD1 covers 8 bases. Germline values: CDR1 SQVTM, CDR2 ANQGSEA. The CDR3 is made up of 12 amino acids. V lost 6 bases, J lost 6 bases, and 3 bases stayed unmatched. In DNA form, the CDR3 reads TGCAGCGTGGAACAGGGGGCCGGGGAGCTGTTTTTT. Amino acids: CSVEQGAGELFF.

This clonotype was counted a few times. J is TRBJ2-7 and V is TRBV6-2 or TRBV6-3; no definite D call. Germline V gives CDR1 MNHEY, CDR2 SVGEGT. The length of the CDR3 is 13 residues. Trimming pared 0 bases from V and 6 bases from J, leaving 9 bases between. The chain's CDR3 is CASSYSGSGEQYF. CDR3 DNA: TGTGCCAGCAGTTACTCGGGGTCGGGCGAGCAGTACTTC.

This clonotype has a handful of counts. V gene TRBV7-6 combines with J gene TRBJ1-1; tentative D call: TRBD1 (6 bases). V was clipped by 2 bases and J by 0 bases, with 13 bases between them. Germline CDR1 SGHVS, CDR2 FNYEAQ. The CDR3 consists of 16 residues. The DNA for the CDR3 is TGTGCCAGCAGCTTAACGCTGGGGGCGATGAACACTGAAGCTTTCTTT. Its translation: CASSLTLGAMNTEAFF.

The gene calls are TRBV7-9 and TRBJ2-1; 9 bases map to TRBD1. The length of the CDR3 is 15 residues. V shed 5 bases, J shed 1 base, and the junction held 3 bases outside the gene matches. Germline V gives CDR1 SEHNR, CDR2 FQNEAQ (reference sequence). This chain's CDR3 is CASSGGTGSYNEQFF. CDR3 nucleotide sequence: TGTGCCAGCAGCGGAGGGACAGGGTCCTACAATGAGCAGTTCTTC.

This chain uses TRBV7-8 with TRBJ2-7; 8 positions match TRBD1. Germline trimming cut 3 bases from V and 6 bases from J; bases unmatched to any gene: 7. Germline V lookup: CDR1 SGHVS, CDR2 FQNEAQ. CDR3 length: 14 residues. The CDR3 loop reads CASSFTGQVIEQYF. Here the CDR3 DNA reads TGTGCCAGCAGCTTCACGGGACAGGTGATCGAGCAGTACTTC.

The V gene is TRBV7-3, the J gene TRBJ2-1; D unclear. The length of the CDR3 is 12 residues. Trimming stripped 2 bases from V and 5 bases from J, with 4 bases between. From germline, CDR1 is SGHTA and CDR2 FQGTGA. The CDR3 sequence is CASSLHNNEQFF. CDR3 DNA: TGTGCCAGCAGCTTACACAACAATGAGCAGTTCTTC.

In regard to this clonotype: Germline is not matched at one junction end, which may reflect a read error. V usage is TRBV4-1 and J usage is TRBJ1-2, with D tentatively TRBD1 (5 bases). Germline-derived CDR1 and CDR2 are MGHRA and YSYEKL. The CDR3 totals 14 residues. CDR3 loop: CVSSHPGTNYGYTF. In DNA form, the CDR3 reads TGCGTCAGCAGCCACCCAGGGACTAACTATGGCTACACCTTC.

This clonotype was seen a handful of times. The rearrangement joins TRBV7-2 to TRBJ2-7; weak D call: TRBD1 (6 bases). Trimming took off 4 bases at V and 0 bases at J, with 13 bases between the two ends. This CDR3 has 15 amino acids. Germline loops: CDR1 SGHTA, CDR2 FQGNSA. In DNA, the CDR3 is TGTGCCAGCAGCTGGGAAACAGGGAGCTCCTACGAGCAGTACTTC. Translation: CASSWETGSSYEQYF.

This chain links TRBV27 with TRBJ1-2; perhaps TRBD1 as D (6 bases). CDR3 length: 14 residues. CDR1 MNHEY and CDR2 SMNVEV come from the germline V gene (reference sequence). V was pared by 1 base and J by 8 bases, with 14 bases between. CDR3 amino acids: CASSLWGGSDGYTF. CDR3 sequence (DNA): TGTGCCAGCAGTTTATGGGGGGGCTCTGACGGCTACACCTTC.

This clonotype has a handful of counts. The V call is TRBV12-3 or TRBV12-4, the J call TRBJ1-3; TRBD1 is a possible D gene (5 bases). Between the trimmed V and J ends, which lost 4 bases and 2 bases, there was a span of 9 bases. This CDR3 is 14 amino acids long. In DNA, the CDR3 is TGTGCCAGCAGTTGGGACGGAGCTGGAAACACCATATATTTT. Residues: CASSWDGAGNTIYF.